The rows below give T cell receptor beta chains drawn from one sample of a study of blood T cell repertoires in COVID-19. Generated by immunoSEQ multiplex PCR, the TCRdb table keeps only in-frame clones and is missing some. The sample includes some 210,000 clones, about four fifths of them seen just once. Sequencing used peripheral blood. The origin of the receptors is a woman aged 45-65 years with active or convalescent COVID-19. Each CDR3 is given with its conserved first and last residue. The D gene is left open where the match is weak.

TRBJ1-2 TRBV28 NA CASNLRRGFGYGYTF TGTGCCAGCAACCTGCGTCGAGGGTTCGGCTATGGCTACACCTTC
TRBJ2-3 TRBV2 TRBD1 CASSVDRAGTDTQYF TGTGCCAGCTCGGTAGACAGGGCGGGCACAGATACGCAGTATTTT
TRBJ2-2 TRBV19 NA CASMSLDTGELFF TGTGCCAGTATGTCCCTCGACACCGGGGAGCTGTTTTTT
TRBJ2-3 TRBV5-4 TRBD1 CASSLRQGEDTQYF TGTGCCAGCAGCCTGAGACAGGGGGAAGATACGCAGTATTTT
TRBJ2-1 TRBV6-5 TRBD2 CASMGAGEYNEQFF TGTGCCAGCATGGGAGCGGGGGAATACAATGAGCAGTTCTTC
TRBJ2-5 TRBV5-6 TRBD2 CASSLRGGGSRTQYF TGTGCCAGCAGCCTACGAGGAGGCGGGAGTCGGACCCAGTACTTC
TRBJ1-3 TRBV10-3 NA CAISEGGVSGNTIYF TGTGCCATCAGTGAGGGGGGGGTCTCTGGAAACACCATATATTTT
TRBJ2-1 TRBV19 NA CASATTRANEQFF TGTGCCAGTGCAACTACCCGAGCCAATGAGCAGTTCTTC
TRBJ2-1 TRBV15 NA CATSSPQDWRNEQFF TGTGCCACCAGCAGTCCCCAGGACTGGCGCAATGAGCAGTTCTTC
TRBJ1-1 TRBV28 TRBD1 CASRSDRVDTEAFF TGTGCCAGCAGGTCTGACAGGGTAGACACTGAAGCTTTCTTT
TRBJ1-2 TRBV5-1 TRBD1 CASSLVGQGSGYTF TGCGCCAGCAGCTTGGTAGGACAGGGTAGTGGCTACACCTTC
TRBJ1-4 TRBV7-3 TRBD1 CASSTDDRGFNEKLFF TGTGCCAGCAGCACGGACGACAGGGGATTTAATGAAAAACTGTTTTTT
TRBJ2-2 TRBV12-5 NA CASGQNTGELFF TGTGCTAGTGGTCAAAACACCGGGGAGCTGTTTTTT
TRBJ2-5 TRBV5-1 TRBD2 CASSYSGGSETQYF TGCGCCAGCAGCTACTCGGGGGGATCGGAGACCCAGTACTTC
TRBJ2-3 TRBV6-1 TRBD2 CASSGTSGGTSRVTDTQYF TGTGCCAGCAGTGGAACTAGCGGGGGGACCTCACGAGTAACAGATACGCAGTATTTT
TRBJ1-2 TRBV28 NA CASSLPGLRAHGYTF TGTGCCAGCAGTTTACCGGGCCTCAGGGCCCATGGCTACACCTTC
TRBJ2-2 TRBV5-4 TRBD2 CASSPGGNTGELFF TGTGCCAGCAGCCCGGGGGGGAACACCGGGGAGCTGTTTTTT